Shown below are 28 T cell receptor beta chains from a single sample sequenced in a study of T cells in Graves' hyperthyroidism and ophthalmopathy. What was amplified from RNA transcripts were TCR beta CDR3 regions. The primer set for the first-round RT-PCR of the TCR CDR3 was HTBI. TCRdb fed the multiplex PCR reads into MiXCR, producing one record per CDR3 protein. Of more than 150,000 distinct CDR3 sequences listed, approximately 15% are singletons. Sequenced material: blood. These receptors were taken from a woman between 45 and 60 years old with Graves' hyperthyroidism.

This clonotype was observed at least ten times. The chain couples TRBV3-1 to TRBJ1-2; D may be TRBD1 (5 bases). The CDR3 extends over 14 amino acids. Germline loops: CDR1 LGHDT, CDR2 YNNKEL (reference sequence). V lost 0 bases and J lost 6, with 11 bases in between. The DNA of the CDR3 is TGTGCCAGCAGCCAAGACTTTGCGGGGGATGGCTACACCTTC. Its protein is CASSQDFAGDGYTF.

This clonotype was picked up many times. CDR3 DNA sequence: TGTGCCAGCAGACAGGGGGTGGTTCGCACTGAAGCTTTCTTT. This sequence encodes CASRQGVVRTEAFF. The rearrangement joins TRBV6-1 to TRBJ1-1; 8 nucleotides agree with TRBD1. The CDR3 has 14 amino acids. Germline V CDR1 and CDR2: MNHNS, SASEGT. The V and J ends lost 6 bases and 4 bases, in that order; junction bases with no gene match: 7.

This clonotype was seen a few times. The chain uses TRBV5-1 and TRBJ1-1; D is possibly TRBD1 (6 bases). The CDR3 sequence is 15 residues long. V shed 3 bases and J shed 4 bases, with 16 bases lying between them. The germline V gene encodes CDR1 SGHRS and CDR2 YFSETQ. The CDR3 DNA follows: TGCGCCAGCAGCTCTCGACAGGTGGTGTCCACTGAAGCTTTCTTT. The encoded protein is CASSSRQVVSTEAFF.

This clonotype was seen many times. The CDR3 coding sequence is TGTGCCAGCAGACCCGCGGGGCGGTTGAACACTGAAGCTTTCTTT. It is translated as CASRPAGRLNTEAFF. The chain joins TRBV12-3 or TRBV12-4 to TRBJ1-1, with a tentative D call TRBD1 (5 bases). The V end lost 6 bases, the J end lost 0 bases, and 14 bases lay between the germline ends. This CDR3 is 15 amino acids long.

This clonotype was picked up many times. The chain joins TRBV20-1 to TRBJ1-5; D is undetermined. Germline CDR1 reads DFQATT; CDR2 reads SNEGSKA (reference sequence). This CDR3 is built from 14 residues. V dropped 3 bases and J dropped 0 bases, with 9 bases sitting between them. CDR3 nucleotides: TGCAGTGCTAGCGAGGTTTATAGCAATCAGCCCCAGCATTTT. Its protein is CSASEVYSNQPQHF.

This clonotype was found many times. The genes are TRBV28 and TRBJ2-1, with D hard to call. The CDR3 totals 14 residues. The V and J ends lost 2 bases and 4 bases respectively, with 9 bases between them. Germline V gene sequence: CDR1 MDHEN, CDR2 SYDVKM. The CDR3 DNA reads TGTGCCAGCAGTTTAGGAAGCCCGTACAATGAGCAGTTCTTC. Residues: CASSLGSPYNEQFF.

This clonotype is labeled as large. For the CDR3, the DNA is TGTGCCAGCAGCTCCTTTCCCCCGGGACAGGGGAGTCAGGGTAATGAAAAACTGTTTTTT. It specifies CASSSFPPGQGSQGNEKLFF. V and J are TRBV27 and TRBJ1-4, with 10 positions matching TRBD1. The germline CDR1 and CDR2 sequences are MNHEY and SMNVEV (reference sequence). Trimming at V came to 6 bases and at J to 4 bases, leaving 20 bases not matched to a gene. This CDR3 has 20 amino acids. The full variable domain, completed using reference TRBV27 and TRBJ1-4, is EAQVTQNPRYLITVTGKKLTVTCSQNMNHEYMSWYRQDPGLGLRQIYYSMNVEVTDKGDVPEGYKVSRKEKRNFPLILESPSPNQTSLYFCASSSFPPGQGSQGNEKLFFGSGTQLSVL.

This clonotype came up many times. This rearrangement joins TRBV6-1 to TRBJ1-6, with a tentative D call TRBD1 (6 bases). V lost 4 bases and J lost 9, with 19 bases in between. This CDR3 has 16 amino acids. Germline CDR1 MNHNS, CDR2 SASEGT. The CDR3 DNA is TGTGCCAGCAGTGGACAACCCAGGGGTCGATTTTCACCCCTCCACTTT. Translated: CASSGQPRGRFSPLHF.

This clonotype was observed many times. This chain connects TRBV10-3 to TRBJ1-1; the D is unclear. This CDR3 is built from 15 residues. From germline, CDR1 is ENHRY and CDR2 SYGVKD. V gave up 0 bases and J gave up 0 bases, with 8 bases separating them. In DNA, the CDR3 is TGTGCCATCAGTGAGTCGAACAGACTGAACACTGAAGCTTTCTTT. Translating gives CAISESNRLNTEAFF.

At least ten counts were recorded for this clonotype. The chain uses TRBV5-1 and TRBJ2-5; D call uncertain. Trimming shortened V by 8 bases and J by 0 bases, and 14 bases separated the two germline ends. The CDR3 is 14 amino acids. CDR1 is SGHRS and CDR2 is YFSETQ in the germline V gene. CDR3 region: CASNTAAHQETQYF. The DNA of the CDR3 is TGCGCCAGTAACACGGCAGCCCACCAAGAGACCCAGTACTTC.

J is TRBJ1-4 and V is TRBV3-1; perhaps TRBD1 as D (5 bases). The V gene lost 0 bases and the J gene lost 7 bases, with 15 bases spanning the gap. CDR3 size: 16 residues. The germline CDR1 and CDR2 sequences are LGHDT and YNNKEL (reference sequence). This chain's CDR3 is CASSQEGRQGGEKLFF. Written as DNA, the CDR3 is TGTGCCAGCAGCCAAGAGGGGCGTCAGGGTGGTGAAAAACTGTTTTTT.

This clonotype appeared many times. The chain is built from TRBV29-1 and TRBJ2-5, with D possibly being TRBD2 (6 bases). The CDR3 has 13 amino acids. The V end was cut by 6 bases, the J end by 7 bases, with 18 bases between. Germline CDR1 and CDR2: SQVTM and ANQGSEA. The CDR3 reads CSVTPPGVGTQYF. The DNA for the CDR3 is TGCAGCGTGACCCCTCCGGGGGTAGGGACCCAGTACTTC. Filled out from reference TRBV29-1 and TRBJ2-5, the complete variable domain reads SAVISQKPSRDICQRGTSLTIQCQVDSQVTMMFWYRQQPGQSLTLIATANQGSEATYESGFVIDKFPISRPNLTFSTLTVSNMSPEDSSIYLCSVTPPGVGTQYFGPGTRLLVL.

The V and J genes are TRBV18 and TRBJ1-5, with no clear D. This CDR3 contains 14 residues. Germline lookup yields CDR1 KGHSH and CDR2 LQKENI. V was pared by 4 bases and J by 0 bases, with 7 bases between. Here the CDR3 reads CASSRASSNQPQHF. The CDR3 DNA sequence: TGTGCCAGCTCACGCGCGAGTAGCAATCAGCCCCAGCATTTT.

This clonotype was picked up a small number of times. V and J are TRBV7-9 and TRBJ2-3; 15 bases agree with TRBD2. The CDR3 extends over 15 amino acids. Losses at the gene ends were 5 bases for V and 6 bases for J; bases not matched to a gene: 3. Germline V gene data show CDR1 as SEHNR and CDR2 as FQNEAQ (reference sequence). CDR3 protein: CASSLGLAGGDTQYF. For the CDR3, the DNA is TGTGCCAGCAGCCTCGGACTAGCGGGGGGGGATACGCAGTATTTT.

This clonotype turned up a few times. The chain links TRBV6-1 to TRBJ1-2; D uncertain. Trimming stripped 7 bases from V and 8 bases from J, with 17 bases between. The CDR3 consists of 13 residues. Germline V gene lookup returns CDR1 MNHNS and CDR2 SASEGT. The CDR3 DNA is TGTGCCAGCAATCTCCTCGTAACGAGGGGCTACACCTTC. Translation gives CASNLLVTRGYTF.

This clonotype was recorded at least ten times. The chain combines TRBV10-3 with TRBJ1-1, with D possibly matching TRBD1 (6 bases). V lost 4 bases and J lost 0, with 15 bases in between. Germline assignment: CDR1 ENHRY and CDR2 SYGVKD. The CDR3 is 16 residues long. The CDR3 loop reads CAISAGVHLMNTEAFF. In DNA, the CDR3 is TGTGCCATCAGTGCAGGGGTTCATCTCATGAACACTGAAGCTTTCTTT.

This clonotype was counted ten times or more. The V and J genes are TRBV5-6 and TRBJ1-1; D not certain. Trimming pared 2 bases from V and 3 bases from J, leaving 5 bases between. Germline CDR1 SGHDT, CDR2 YYEEEE. The CDR3 runs 12 residues. The CDR3 nucleotides read TGTGCCAGCAGCTTAGTGGACACTGAAGCTTTCTTT. This encodes CASSLVDTEAFF.

As concerns this clonotype: At one boundary the junction diverges from the germline segment, which might be a read error. The gene calls are TRBV3-1 and TRBJ2-7; D is possibly TRBD2 (6 bases). The CDR3 has 12 amino acids. The germline CDR1 and CDR2 sequences are LGHDT and YNNKEL (reference sequence). The CDR3 sequence is CASSPQGGEQCF. CDR3 nucleotides: TGTGCCAGCAGCCCCCAGGGAGGCGAGCAGTGCTTC.

This clonotype was seen ten or more times. This sequence joins TRBV20-1 and TRBJ2-5; D not resolved. Germline V lookup: CDR1 DFQATT, CDR2 SNEGSKA (reference sequence). Deletions cut 4 bases from V and 4 bases from J, with 16 bases between. The CDR3 is made up of 14 amino acids. This CDR3 reads CSATVARASETQYF. As DNA, the CDR3 is TGCAGTGCTACCGTCGCCCGGGCTTCAGAGACCCAGTACTTC.

The chain employs TRBV28 and TRBJ2-7, with D possibly being TRBD1 (6 bases). This CDR3 is 14 amino acids long. Germline V gene lookup returns CDR1 MDHEN and CDR2 SYDVKM. Trimming pared 3 bases from V and 6 bases from J, leaving 15 bases between. The CDR3 DNA reads as TGTGCCAGCAGTTTCTCACAGGGAAGAGCCGAGCAGTACTTC. This translates into CASSFSQGRAEQYF.

This clonotype was found once. This chain joins TRBV7-2 and TRBJ1-4; possibly TRBD1 for D (6 bases). V gave up 5 bases and J gave up 0 bases, with 19 bases separating them. Germline-derived CDR1 and CDR2 are SGHTA and FQGNSA. The CDR3 loop spans 18 amino acids. As DNA, the CDR3 is TGTGCCAGCAGCCCAAGAAGCCTGACAGGCACAACTAATGAAAAACTGTTTTTT. Residues: CASSPRSLTGTTNEKLFF.

This clonotype has ten or more counts. The J gene is TRBJ2-1, the V gene TRBV7-8; D call uncertain. V was clipped by 5 bases and J by 7 bases, with 18 bases between them. In germline, CDR1 is SGHVS, CDR2 FQNEAQ. The CDR3 spans 15 residues. The CDR3 coding sequence is TGTGCCAGCAGCCGCGGCGTAGGCCGGGCGAATGAGCAGTTCTTC. As protein: CASSRGVGRANEQFF.

This clonotype was detected many times. The chain joins TRBV7-2 to TRBJ2-3; TRBD1 might be the D (6 bases). Germline lookup yields CDR1 SGHTA and CDR2 FQGNSA. Trimming took off 2 bases at V and 1 base at J, with 10 bases between the two ends. The CDR3 contains 15 residues. The CDR3 sequence: CASSLQGTRTDTQYF. Written as DNA, the CDR3 is TGTGCCAGCAGCTTACAGGGGACCCGCACAGATACGCAGTATTTT.

This clonotype was detected ten times or more. CDR3: CASSVYHSLGSPLHF. DNA of the CDR3: TGTGCCAGCAGCGTGTACCACAGCCTTGGTTCACCCCTCCACTTT. The rearrangement links TRBV9 to TRBJ1-6; D unclear. Looked up from germline, CDR1 is SGDLS and CDR2 is YYNGEE. The CDR3 is 15 amino acids. V gave up 2 bases and J gave up 9 bases, with 15 bases separating them.

The table lists this clonotype with many counts. V and J are TRBV12-3 or TRBV12-4 and TRBJ1-1; D ambiguous. V was shortened by 5 bases and J by 5 bases, with 12 bases between the two germline ends. The CDR3 loop spans 13 amino acids. CDR3 in DNA: TGTGCCAGCAGTATCAGAGCCGCGACTGAAGCTTTCTTT. Residues: CASSIRAATEAFF.

The V and J genes are TRBV2 and TRBJ2-7; no clear D gene. Between the trimmed V and J ends, which lost 2 bases and 2 bases, there was a span of 10 bases. The CDR3 has 14 amino acids. Germline V gene sequence: CDR1 SNHLY, CDR2 FYNNEI. Here the CDR3 reads CASSEQEIPYEQYF. In DNA, the CDR3 is TGTGCCAGCAGTGAACAGGAAATACCCTACGAGCAGTACTTC.

The table lists this clonotype with many counts. The chain combines TRBV2 with TRBJ2-7; D call uncertain. Germline-derived CDR1 and CDR2 are SNHLY and FYNNEI. The CDR3 runs to 11 residues. Trimming took off 6 bases at V and 3 bases at J, with 6 bases between the two ends. CDR3 sequence (DNA): TGTGCCAGCAGCCTCCACTACGAGCAGTACTTC. Residues: CASSLHYEQYF. The variable domain in full, completed from reference TRBV2 and TRBJ2-7, reads EPEVTQTPSHQVTQMGQEVILRCVPISNHLYFYWYRQILGQKVEFLVSFYNNEISEKSEIFDDQFSVERPDGSNFTLKIRSTKLEDSAMYFCASSLHYEQYFGPGTRLTVT.

This clonotype was counted many times. This chain uses TRBV5-1 with TRBJ1-2; D is undetermined. The germline V gene encodes CDR1 SGHRS and CDR2 YFSETQ. V lost 2 bases, J lost 7 bases, and 9 bases lay in between. The CDR3 length is 12 residues. The CDR3 coding sequence is TGCGCCAGCAGCTTCGCAGGTCTTGGCTACACCTTC. It is translated as CASSFAGLGYTF.